This T cell receptor (beta chain) derives from a study of T-cell reconstitution after alpha-beta-depleted transplantation in children. Findings and limits, study-wide: Expanded clones from the graft, numbering several hundred, reportedly supplied alpha-beta T cells about two months after transplant. Newly made T cells mostly supplied T-cell counts and diversity one year after transplant. Recipient T cells and thymic progenitors that survived were the source of the high TCRbeta diversity seen at day 60 in some patients.

Unique molecular identifiers were built into the TCRbeta library. TCRdb analysed the PCR reads with MiXCR anew, one entry per CDR3 protein. The sample carries approximately 290,000 distinct CDR3 sequences, approximately 10% recorded once. This clonotype showed up many times. The target antigen is unknown. The CDR3 covers 17 residues. V lost 2 bases to trimming and J lost 2 bases; unmatched junction nucleotides: 7. Germline CDR1 reads SGHRS; CDR2 reads YFSETQ. V and J are TRBV5-1 and TRBJ2-2, with TRBD1 identical over 9 bases. The starting material was peripheral blood, obtained 180 days after TCRalphabeta/CD19-depleted stem cell transplant. The receptor's source is a male patient between 2 and 15 years old who had a stem cell transplant for chronic granulomatous disease, so the T cells may come from the graft donor. The CDR3 coding sequence is TGCGCCAGCAGCTTATCACAGGGGGCCGCCAACACCGGGGAGCTGTTTTTT. It yields the protein CASSLSQGAANTGELFF.